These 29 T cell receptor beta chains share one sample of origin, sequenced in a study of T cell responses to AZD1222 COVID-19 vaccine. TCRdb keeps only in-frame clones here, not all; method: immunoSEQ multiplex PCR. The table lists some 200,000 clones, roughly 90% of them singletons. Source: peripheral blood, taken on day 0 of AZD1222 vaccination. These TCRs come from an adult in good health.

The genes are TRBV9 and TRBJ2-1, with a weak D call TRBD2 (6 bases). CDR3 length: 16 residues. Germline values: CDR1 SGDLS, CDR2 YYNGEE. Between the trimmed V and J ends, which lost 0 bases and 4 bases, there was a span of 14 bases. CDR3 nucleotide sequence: TGTGCCAGCAGCGTAGCTTCTGGAGGGTTATACAATGAGCAGTTCTTC. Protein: CASSVASGGLYNEQFF.

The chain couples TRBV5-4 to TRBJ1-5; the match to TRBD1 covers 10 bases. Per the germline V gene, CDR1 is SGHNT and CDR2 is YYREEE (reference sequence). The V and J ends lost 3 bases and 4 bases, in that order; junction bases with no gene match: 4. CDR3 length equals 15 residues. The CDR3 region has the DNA TGTGCCAGCAGCTCGGACAGGGGGTGGAATCAGCCCCAGCATTTT. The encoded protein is CASSSDRGWNQPQHF. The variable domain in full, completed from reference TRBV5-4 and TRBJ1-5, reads ETGVTQSPTHLIKTRGQQVTLRCSSQSGHNTVSWYQQALGQGPQFIFQYYREEENGRGNFPPRFSGLQFPNYSSELNVNALELDDSALYLCASSSDRGWNQPQHFGDGTRLSIL.

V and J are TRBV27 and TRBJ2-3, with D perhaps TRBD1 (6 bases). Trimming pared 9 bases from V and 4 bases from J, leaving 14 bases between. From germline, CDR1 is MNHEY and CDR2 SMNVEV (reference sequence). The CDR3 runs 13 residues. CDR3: CASGPGEADTQYF. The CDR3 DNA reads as TGTGCCAGTGGACCAGGGGAAGCAGATACGCAGTATTTT.

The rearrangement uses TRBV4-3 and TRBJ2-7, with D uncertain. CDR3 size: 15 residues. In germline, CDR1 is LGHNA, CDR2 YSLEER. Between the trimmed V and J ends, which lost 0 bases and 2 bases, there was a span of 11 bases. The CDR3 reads CASSQDEAAPYEQYF. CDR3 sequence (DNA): TGCGCCAGCAGCCAAGATGAGGCGGCCCCCTACGAGCAGTACTTC.

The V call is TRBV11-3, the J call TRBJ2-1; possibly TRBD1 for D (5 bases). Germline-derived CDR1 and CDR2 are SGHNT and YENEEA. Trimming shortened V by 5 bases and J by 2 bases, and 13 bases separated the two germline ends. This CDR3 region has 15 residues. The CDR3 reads CASSPVQTAYNEQFF. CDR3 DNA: TGTGCCAGCAGCCCTGTACAGACAGCCTACAATGAGCAGTTCTTC.

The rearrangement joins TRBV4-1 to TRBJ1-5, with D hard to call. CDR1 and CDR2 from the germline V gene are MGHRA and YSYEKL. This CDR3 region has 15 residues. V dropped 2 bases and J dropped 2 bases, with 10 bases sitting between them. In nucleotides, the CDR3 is TGCGCCAGCAGCCAATTCCCCGGGGGCAATCAGCCCCAGCATTTT. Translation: CASSQFPGGNQPQHF.

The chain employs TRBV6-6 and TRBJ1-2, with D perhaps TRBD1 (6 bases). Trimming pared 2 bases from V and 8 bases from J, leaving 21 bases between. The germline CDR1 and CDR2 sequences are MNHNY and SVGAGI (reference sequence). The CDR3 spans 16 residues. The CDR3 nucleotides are TGTGCCAGCAGTTACACGATCGGGGGGGCGGTCGGAGGCTACACCTTC. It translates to CASSYTIGGAVGGYTF.

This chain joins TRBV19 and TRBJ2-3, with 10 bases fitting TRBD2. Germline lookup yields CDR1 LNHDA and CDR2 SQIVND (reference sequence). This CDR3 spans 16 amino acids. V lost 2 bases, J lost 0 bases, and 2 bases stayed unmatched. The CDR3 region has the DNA TGTGCCAGTAGTATAATACTAGCGGGGAGCACAGATACGCAGTATTTT. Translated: CASSIILAGSTDTQYF.

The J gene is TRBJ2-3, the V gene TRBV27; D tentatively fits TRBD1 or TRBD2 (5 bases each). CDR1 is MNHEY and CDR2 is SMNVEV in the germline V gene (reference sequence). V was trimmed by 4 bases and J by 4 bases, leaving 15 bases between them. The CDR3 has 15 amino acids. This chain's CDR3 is CASSSRGLGPDTQYF. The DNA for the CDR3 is TGTGCCAGCAGTTCCCGAGGACTGGGGCCAGATACGCAGTATTTT.

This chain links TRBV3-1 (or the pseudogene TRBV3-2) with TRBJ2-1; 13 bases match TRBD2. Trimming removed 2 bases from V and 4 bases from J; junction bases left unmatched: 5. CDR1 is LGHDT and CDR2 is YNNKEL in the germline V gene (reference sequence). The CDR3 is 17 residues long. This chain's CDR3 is CASSQTSGRASYNEQFF. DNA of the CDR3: TGTGCCAGCAGCCAAACTAGCGGGAGGGCCTCGTACAATGAGCAGTTCTTC.

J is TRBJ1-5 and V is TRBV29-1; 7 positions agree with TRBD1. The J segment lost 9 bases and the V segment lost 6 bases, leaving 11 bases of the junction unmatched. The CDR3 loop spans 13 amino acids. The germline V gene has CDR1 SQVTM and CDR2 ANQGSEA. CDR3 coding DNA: TGCAGCGTGGCAACAGGGGACCCTACGCCCCAGCATTTT. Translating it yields CSVATGDPTPQHF.

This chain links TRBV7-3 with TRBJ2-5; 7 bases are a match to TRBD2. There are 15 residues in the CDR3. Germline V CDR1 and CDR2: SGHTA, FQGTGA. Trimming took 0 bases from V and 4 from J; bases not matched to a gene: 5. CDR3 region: CASSLTGGMRETQYF. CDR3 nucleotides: TGTGCCAGCAGCTTAACGGGGGGGATGCGAGAGACCCAGTACTTC.

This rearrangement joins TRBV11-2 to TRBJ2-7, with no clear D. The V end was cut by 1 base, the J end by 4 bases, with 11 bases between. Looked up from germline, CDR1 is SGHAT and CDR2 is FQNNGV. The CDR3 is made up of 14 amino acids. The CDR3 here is CASSLGFANYEQYF. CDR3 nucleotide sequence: TGTGCCAGCAGCTTAGGATTTGCGAATTACGAGCAGTACTTC.

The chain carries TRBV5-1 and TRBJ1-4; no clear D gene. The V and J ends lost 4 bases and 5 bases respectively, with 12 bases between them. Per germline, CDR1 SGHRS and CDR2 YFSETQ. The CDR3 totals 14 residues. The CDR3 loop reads CASSLGPSNEKLFF. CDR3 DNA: TGCGCCAGCAGCCTCGGACCCTCAAATGAAAAACTGTTTTTT.

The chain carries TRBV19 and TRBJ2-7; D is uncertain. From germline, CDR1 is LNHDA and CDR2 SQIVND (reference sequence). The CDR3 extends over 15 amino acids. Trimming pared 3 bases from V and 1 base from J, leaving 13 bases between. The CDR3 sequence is CASSIRRAGSYEQYF. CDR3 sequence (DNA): TGTGCCAGTAGTATCCGCCGGGCAGGATCCTACGAGCAGTACTTC.

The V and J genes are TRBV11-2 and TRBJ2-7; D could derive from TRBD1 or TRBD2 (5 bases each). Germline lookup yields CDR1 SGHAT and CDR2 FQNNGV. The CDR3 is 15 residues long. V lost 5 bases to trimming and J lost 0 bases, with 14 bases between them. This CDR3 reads CASSGVLGVSYEQYF. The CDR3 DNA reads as TGTGCCAGCAGCGGAGTACTGGGGGTCTCCTACGAGCAGTACTTC.

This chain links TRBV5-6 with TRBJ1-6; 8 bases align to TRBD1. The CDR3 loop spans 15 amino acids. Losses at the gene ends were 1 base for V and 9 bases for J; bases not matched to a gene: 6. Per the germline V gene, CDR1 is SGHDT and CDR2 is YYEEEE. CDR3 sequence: CASSLPQGAGSPLHF. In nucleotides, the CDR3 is TGTGCCAGCAGCTTGCCTCAGGGGGCAGGTTCACCCCTCCACTTT.

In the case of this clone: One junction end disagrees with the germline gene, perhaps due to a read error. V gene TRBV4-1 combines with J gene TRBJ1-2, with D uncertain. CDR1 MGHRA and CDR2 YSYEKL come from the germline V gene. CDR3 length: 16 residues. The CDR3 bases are TGCGCCAGCAGCCAGTACCACCAGGTTCCTAACTATGGCCACACCTTC. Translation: CASSQYHQVPNYGHTF.

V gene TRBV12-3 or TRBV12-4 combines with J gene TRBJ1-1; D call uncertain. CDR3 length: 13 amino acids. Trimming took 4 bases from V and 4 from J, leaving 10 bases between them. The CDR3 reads CASSSRGVTEAFF. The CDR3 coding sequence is TGTGCCAGCAGTTCCCGTGGGGTCACTGAAGCTTTCTTT.

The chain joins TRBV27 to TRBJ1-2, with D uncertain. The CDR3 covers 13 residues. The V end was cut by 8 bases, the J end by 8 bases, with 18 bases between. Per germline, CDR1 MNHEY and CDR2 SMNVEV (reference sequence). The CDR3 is CASSFAGFEGYTF. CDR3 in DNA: TGTGCCAGCTCGTTCGCGGGGTTTGAGGGCTACACCTTC.

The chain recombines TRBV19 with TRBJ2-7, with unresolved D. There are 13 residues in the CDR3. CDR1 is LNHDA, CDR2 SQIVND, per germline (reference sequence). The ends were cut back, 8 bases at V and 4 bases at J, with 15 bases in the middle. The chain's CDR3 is CASGETPGYEQYF. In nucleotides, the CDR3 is TGTGCCAGTGGAGAGACCCCCGGGTACGAGCAGTACTTC.

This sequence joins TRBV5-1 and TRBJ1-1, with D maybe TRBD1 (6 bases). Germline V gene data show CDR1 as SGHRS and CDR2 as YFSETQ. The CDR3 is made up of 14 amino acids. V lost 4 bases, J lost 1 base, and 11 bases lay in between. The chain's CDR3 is CASSVDRPNTEAFF. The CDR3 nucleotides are TGCGCCAGCAGCGTGGACAGACCGAACACTGAAGCTTTCTTT.

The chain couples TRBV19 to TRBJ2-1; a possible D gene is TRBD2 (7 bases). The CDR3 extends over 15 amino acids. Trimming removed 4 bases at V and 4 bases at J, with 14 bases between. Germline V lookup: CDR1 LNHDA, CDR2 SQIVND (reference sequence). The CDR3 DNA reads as TGTGCCAGTAGTACCGCGCGGGGGCTTTACAATGAGCAGTTCTTC. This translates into CASSTARGLYNEQFF.

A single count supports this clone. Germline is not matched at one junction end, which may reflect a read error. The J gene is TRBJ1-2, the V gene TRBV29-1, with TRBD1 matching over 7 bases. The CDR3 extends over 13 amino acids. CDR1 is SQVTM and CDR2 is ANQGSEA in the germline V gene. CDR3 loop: CSAADRVSDGYIF. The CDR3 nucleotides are TGCAGCGCCGCTGACAGGGTTTCGGATGGCTACATCTTC.

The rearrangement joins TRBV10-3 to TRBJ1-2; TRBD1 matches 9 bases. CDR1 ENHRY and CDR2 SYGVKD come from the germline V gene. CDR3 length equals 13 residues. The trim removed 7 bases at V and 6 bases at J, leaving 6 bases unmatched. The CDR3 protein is CAITEGQGDGYTF. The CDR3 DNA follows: TGTGCCATCACCGAGGGACAGGGAGATGGCTACACCTTC.

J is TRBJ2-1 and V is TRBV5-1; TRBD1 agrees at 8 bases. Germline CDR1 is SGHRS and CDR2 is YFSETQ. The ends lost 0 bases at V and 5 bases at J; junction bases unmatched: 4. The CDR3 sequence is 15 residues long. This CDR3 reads CASSLGQGLDNEQFF. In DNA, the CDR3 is TGCGCCAGCAGCTTGGGACAGGGGCTCGACAATGAGCAGTTCTTC.

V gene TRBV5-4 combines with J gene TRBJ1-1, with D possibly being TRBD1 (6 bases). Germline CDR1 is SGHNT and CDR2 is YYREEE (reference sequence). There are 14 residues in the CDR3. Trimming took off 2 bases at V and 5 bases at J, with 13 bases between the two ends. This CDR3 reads CASSFRGGSTEAFF. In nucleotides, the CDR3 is TGTGCCAGCAGCTTCAGAGGGGGGTCGACTGAAGCTTTCTTT.

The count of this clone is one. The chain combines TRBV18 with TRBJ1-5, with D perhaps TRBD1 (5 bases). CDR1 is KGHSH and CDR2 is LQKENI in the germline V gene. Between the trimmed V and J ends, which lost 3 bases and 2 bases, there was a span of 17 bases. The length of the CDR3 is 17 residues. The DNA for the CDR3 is TGTGCCAGCTCACCGGGGATTTCGGGGGTCCGCAATCAGCCCCAGCATTTT. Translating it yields CASSPGISGVRNQPQHF. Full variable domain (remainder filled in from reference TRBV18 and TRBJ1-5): NAGVMQNPRHLVRRRGQEARLRCSPMKGHSHVYWYRQLPEEGLKFMVYLQKENIIDESGMPKERFSAEFPKEGPSILRIQQVVRGDSAAYFCASSPGISGVRNQPQHFGDGTRLSIL.

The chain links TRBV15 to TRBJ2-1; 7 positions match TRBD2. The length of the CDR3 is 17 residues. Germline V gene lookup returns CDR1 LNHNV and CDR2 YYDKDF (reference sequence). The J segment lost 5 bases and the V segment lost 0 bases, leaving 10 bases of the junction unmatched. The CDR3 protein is CATSRDLTSRADNEQFF. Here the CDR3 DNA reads TGTGCCACCAGCAGAGATTTGACTAGCCGCGCTGACAATGAGCAGTTCTTC.